This TCR beta chain was profiled in a study of regulatory T cells in long-lasting Graves disease. Study-wide results and caveats: Accuracy was perhaps lowered by the small sample size.

Time point specified: persistent/refractory GD, antithyroid drugs over 5 years with positive TRAb. PBMC RNA served as the TCR library source. Investigators report Graves' disease was diagnosed under American Thyroid Association guidelines. With EDTA tubes as the receptacles, around 10 milliliters of peripheral blood were drawn. The V segment lost 4 bases and the J segment 7 bases; nucleotides outside the gene matches: 3. CDR1 and CDR2 from the germline V gene are MDHEN and SYDVKM. The CDR3 consists of 14 residues. In this sample, this clonotype turned up many times. Its specificity is unknown. CDR3-region Arm-PCR and iRepertoire HTBI primers produced the TCR beta libraries. In the authors' workflow: The samples yielded 62 TRBV and 13 to 15 TRBJ segments. TCRdb re-derived calls from the multiplex PCR reads in MiXCR, one entry per CDR3 protein. TCRdb's processing, not the study's, gives the V and J calls here. The table records 250,000 to 300,000 distinct CDR3 sequences, approximately 20% of them present only once.

V gene TRBV28 combines with J gene TRBJ2-7; 14 bases are shared with TRBD2. The sequence came from a female donor with Graves disease. Specimen: peripheral blood mononuclear cells (PBMCs), collected when the disease was refractory, from a patient treated with antithyroid drugs. As DNA, the CDR3 is TGTGCCAGCAGTTGGGGACTAGCGGGAGATGAGCAGTACTTC. This gives the protein CASSWGLAGDEQYF.